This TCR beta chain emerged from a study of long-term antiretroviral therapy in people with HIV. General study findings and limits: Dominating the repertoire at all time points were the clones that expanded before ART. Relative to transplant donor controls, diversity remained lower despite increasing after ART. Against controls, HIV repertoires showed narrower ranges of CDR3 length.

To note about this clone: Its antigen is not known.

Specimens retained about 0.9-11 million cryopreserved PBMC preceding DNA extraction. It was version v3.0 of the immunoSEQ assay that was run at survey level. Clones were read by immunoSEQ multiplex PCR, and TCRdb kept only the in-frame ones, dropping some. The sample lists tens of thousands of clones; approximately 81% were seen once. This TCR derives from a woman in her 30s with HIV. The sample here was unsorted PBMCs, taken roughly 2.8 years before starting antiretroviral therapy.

CDR3 nucleotide sequence: TGTGCCAGCAGCTTAGGACAGGCTGGAAACACCATATATTTT. Translating gives CASSLGQAGNTIYF. This chain links TRBV7-9 with TRBJ1-3; a possible D gene is TRBD1 (6 bases). The germline V gene encodes CDR1 SEHNR and CDR2 FQNEAQ (reference sequence). The V end was cut by 1 base, the J end by 2 bases, with 6 bases between. The CDR3 runs 14 residues.